This entry concerns a single T cell receptor (beta chain). Its cognate antigen is unknown. The data derive from a study of cytomegalovirus exposure and HLA in healthy donors. Regarding the study as a whole: Analysis was carried out at a later point, and it linked a missense DCLRE1C variant to TCR beta V- and J-gene trimming.

PCR amplification relied on 60 Vbeta primers (plus 13 Jbeta primers). Method: immunoSEQ multiplex PCR; TCRdb's copy keeps in-frame clones and lacks some. This table holds 60,000 or so clones, approximately 80% found once. This CDR3 is built from 16 residues. Germline CDR1 SGHDT, CDR2 YYEEEE. V was pared by 4 bases and J by 1 base, with 8 bases of the junction left unmatched. This clonotype was obtained from a female donor in good health and CMV-seronegative. The material sequenced was PBMCs. The V and J genes are TRBV5-6 and TRBJ2-7; 10 positions match TRBD1. The CDR3 DNA follows: TGTGCCAGCAGCATGGACAGGGGGAATCCGTCCTACGAGCAGTACTTC. Protein: CASSMDRGNPSYEQYF.